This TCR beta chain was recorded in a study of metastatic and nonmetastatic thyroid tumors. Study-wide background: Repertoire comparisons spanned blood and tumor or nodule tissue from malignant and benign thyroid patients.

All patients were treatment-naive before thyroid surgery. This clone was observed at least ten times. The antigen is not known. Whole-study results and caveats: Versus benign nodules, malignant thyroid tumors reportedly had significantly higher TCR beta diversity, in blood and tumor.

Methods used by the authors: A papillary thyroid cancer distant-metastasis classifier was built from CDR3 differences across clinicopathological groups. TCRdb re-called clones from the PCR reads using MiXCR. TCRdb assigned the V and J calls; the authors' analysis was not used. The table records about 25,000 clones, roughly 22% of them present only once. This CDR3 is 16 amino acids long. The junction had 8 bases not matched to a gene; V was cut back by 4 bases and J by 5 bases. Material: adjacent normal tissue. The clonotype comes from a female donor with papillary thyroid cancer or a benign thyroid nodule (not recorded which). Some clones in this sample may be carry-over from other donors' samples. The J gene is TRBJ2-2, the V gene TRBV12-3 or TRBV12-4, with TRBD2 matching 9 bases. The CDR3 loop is CASSSRTSVGTGELFF. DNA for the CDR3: TGTGCCAGCAGTTCCCGGACTAGCGTGGGAACCGGGGAGCTGTTTTTT.